The rows below give T cell receptor beta chains drawn from one sample of a study of blood T cells in healthy people across ages. TCRdb analysed the 5' RACE reads with MiXCR anew, one entry per CDR3 protein. The profile covers about 680,000 distinct CDR3 sequences, with 45% to 50% appearing a single time and around a third taken by the ten largest. The sequencing input was blood. The source is a woman aged 55-69 years in good health. Each CDR3 is given with its conserved first and last residue. Fields, in order: D gene, clone size, J gene, V gene, CDR3 protein, CDR3 DNA. The D gene is left open where the match is weak. Size values are once, few and many counts, or a class for expanded clones, and some rows have none.

D: .; size: .; J: TRBJ2-3; V: TRBV12-3/TRBV12-4; CDR3: CASSLIGQTDTDTQYF; DNA: TGTGCCAGCAGTTTAATCGGACAGACGGACACAGATACGCAGTATTTT
D: .; size: many; J: TRBJ1-1; V: TRBV7-9; CDR3: CASSPQGGTEAFF; DNA: TGTGCCAGCAGCCCCCAGGGTGGCACTGAAGCTTTCTTT
D: TRBD1; size: once; J: TRBJ2-1; V: TRBV7-2; CDR3: CASSARQGDVQFF; DNA: TGTGCCAGCAGCGCCAGACAGGGAGATGTGCAGTTCTTC
D: TRBD2; size: .; J: TRBJ2-1; V: TRBV20-1; CDR3: CSATFRLAANEQFF; DNA: TGCAGTGCCACGTTCCGACTAGCGGCCAATGAGCAGTTCTTC
D: .; size: once; J: TRBJ2-1; V: TRBV5-1; CDR3: CASSLAISGLYNEQFF; DNA: TGCGCCAGCAGCTTGGCCATTAGCGGACTTTACAATGAGCAGTTCTTC
D: TRBD1; size: .; J: TRBJ1-1; V: TRBV4-2; CDR3: CASSHSTGVDTEAFF; DNA: TGTGCCAGCAGCCATTCCACAGGGGTCGACACTGAAGCTTTCTTT
D: .; size: many; J: TRBJ2-5; V: TRBV5-1; CDR3: CASSLGQPQETQYF; DNA: TGCGCCAGCAGCTTGGGACAGCCCCAAGAGACCCAGTACTTC
D: TRBD1; size: .; J: TRBJ2-7; V: TRBV28; CDR3: CASRRQGRKTYEQYF; DNA: TGTGCCAGCAGGCGACAGGGAAGAAAAACTTACGAGCAGTACTTC
D: .; size: few; J: TRBJ1-2; V: TRBV7-2; CDR3: CASSLGRGSAYGYTF; DNA: TGTGCCAGCAGCTTAGGAAGGGGGTCAGCCTATGGCTACACCTTC
D: TRBD2; size: .; J: TRBJ2-5; V: TRBV6-5; CDR3: CASSFWTSGSSARETQYF; DNA: TGTGCCAGCAGTTTCTGGACTAGTGGGAGCTCGGCAAGGGAGACCCAGTACTTC
D: .; size: .; J: TRBJ2-7; V: TRBV28; CDR3: CASWYSGTKYEQYF; DNA: TGTGCCAGCTGGTATTCCGGGACAAAATACGAGCAGTACTTC
D: .; size: few; J: TRBJ2-4; V: TRBV7-6; CDR3: CASSFLGENIQYF; DNA: TGTGCCAGCAGCTTTTTAGGGGAAAACATTCAGTACTTC
D: TRBD1; size: few; J: TRBJ2-1; V: TRBV28; CDR3: CASTRQGKNNEQFF; DNA: TGTGCCAGCACGAGACAGGGGAAAAACAATGAGCAGTTCTTC
D: .; size: .; J: TRBJ2-7; V: TRBV3-1; CDR3: CASSQGGKPSYEQYF; DNA: TGTGCCAGCAGCCAAGGGGGAAAACCCTCCTACGAGCAGTACTTC
D: .; size: .; J: TRBJ2-5; V: TRBV29-1; CDR3: CSVRHRAAQETQYF; DNA: TGCAGCGTTCGACACCGGGCTGCCCAAGAGACCCAGTACTTC
D: .; size: .; J: TRBJ2-5; V: TRBV29-1; CDR3: CSALSGSWDNEQYF; DNA: TGCAGTGCCCTTTCCGGGAGCTGGGACAATGAGCAGTACTTC
D: .; size: .; J: TRBJ2-1; V: TRBV4-2; CDR3: CASSQENGRPRGDNEQFF; DNA: TGTGCCAGCAGCCAAGAAAACGGGCGTCCCCGCGGGGACAATGAGCAGTTCTTC
D: .; size: .; J: TRBJ1-5; V: TRBV20-1; CDR3: CSARSGYSNQPQHF; DNA: TGCAGTGCTAGGAGCGGGTATAGCAATCAGCCCCAGCATTTT
D: .; size: few; J: TRBJ2-5; V: TRBV7-2; CDR3: CASAFSGVSQTQYF; DNA: TGTGCCAGTGCTTTTAGCGGCGTTTCGCAGACCCAGTACTTC
D: .; size: .; J: TRBJ2-2; V: TRBV20-1; CDR3: CSARDQKNTGELFF; DNA: TGCAGTGCTAGAGACCAAAAGAACACCGGGGAGCTGTTTTTT
D: TRBD2; size: .; J: TRBJ2-1; V: TRBV6-2/TRBV6-3; CDR3: CASSYSIRTSGTFSYEQFF; DNA: TGTGCCAGCAGTTACTCGATTCGGACTAGCGGTACCTTCTCCTACGAGCAGTTCTTC
D: .; size: .; J: TRBJ2-7; V: TRBV20-1; CDR3: CSARDPGVAFYEQYF; DNA: TGCAGTGCTAGAGATCCCGGGGTAGCCTTTTACGAGCAGTACTTC
D: TRBD2; size: few; J: TRBJ2-1; V: TRBV7-2; CDR3: CASSLRASGSSYNEQFF; DNA: TGTGCCAGCAGCTTAAGGGCTAGCGGGAGCTCCTACAATGAGCAGTTCTTC
D: .; size: .; J: TRBJ1-1; V: TRBV29-1; CDR3: CSGTAGYTEAFF; DNA: TGCAGTGGGACGGCAGGTTATACTGAAGCTTTCTTT
D: .; size: .; J: TRBJ2-7; V: TRBV6-5; CDR3: CASSYPGLAEQYF; DNA: TGTGCCAGCAGTTACCCTGGTCTTGCTGAGCAGTACTTC
D: .; size: .; J: TRBJ1-1; V: TRBV7-9; CDR3: CASSPWMGTEAFF; DNA: TGTGCCAGCAGCCCCTGGATGGGCACTGAAGCTTTCTTT
D: TRBD1; size: few; J: TRBJ1-2; V: TRBV28; CDR3: CASRGDSYGYTF; DNA: TGTGCCAGCAGGGGGGACAGCTATGGCTACACCTTC
D: .; size: few; J: TRBJ1-6; V: TRBV7-2; CDR3: CASSSEVWAGAASYNSPLHF; DNA: TGTGCCAGCAGCTCCGAGGTTTGGGCAGGTGCTGCCTCCTATAATTCACCCCTCCACTTT
D: TRBD1; size: .; J: TRBJ1-1; V: TRBV5-5; CDR3: CASSPGQPNTEAFF; DNA: TGTGCCAGCAGCCCGGGACAGCCGAACACTGAAGCTTTCTTT
D: TRBD2; size: .; J: TRBJ2-3; V: TRBV5-1; CDR3: CASRPWEAGLAGFRSTDTQYF; DNA: TGCGCCAGCAGGCCCTGGGAGGCGGGACTAGCGGGATTTCGGAGCACAGATACGCAGTATTTT
D: .; size: few; J: TRBJ2-5; V: TRBV5-1; CDR3: CASSWGDHSETQYF; DNA: TGCGCCAGCAGCTGGGGGGACCACTCAGAGACCCAGTACTTC
D: .; size: .; J: TRBJ2-7; V: TRBV10-2; CDR3: CASRGRSSAYEQYF; DNA: TGCGCCTCCCGGGGGAGGAGTTCGGCCTACGAGCAGTACTTC
D: TRBD1; size: many; J: TRBJ2-1; V: TRBV7-3; CDR3: CASSLLDRGGKQFF; DNA: TGTGCCAGCAGCTTACTTGACAGGGGGGGTAAGCAGTTCTTC
D: .; size: .; J: TRBJ2-5; V: TRBV27; CDR3: CASSTAYSGQETQYF; DNA: TGTGCCAGCAGTACCGCTTATTCGGGGCAAGAGACCCAGTACTTC
D: TRBD2; size: .; J: TRBJ2-1; V: TRBV27; CDR3: CASSLLRTSGRDRPPIYNEQFF; DNA: TGTGCCAGCAGTTTACTCCGGACTAGCGGGAGGGATCGCCCCCCAATCTACAATGAGCAGTTCTTC
D: .; size: few; J: TRBJ2-7; V: TRBV20-1; CDR3: CSARLAHEQYF; DNA: TGCAGTGCTAGACTAGCCCACGAGCAGTACTTC
D: .; size: few; J: TRBJ2-5; V: TRBV20-1; CDR3: CSARDGGAQETQYF; DNA: TGCAGTGCTAGAGATGGAGGGGCCCAAGAGACCCAGTACTTC
D: .; size: few; J: TRBJ2-4; V: TRBV29-1; CDR3: CSVSSGAKNIQYF; DNA: TGCAGCGTCTCATCTGGGGCCAAAAACATTCAGTACTTC
D: .; size: .; J: TRBJ2-7; V: TRBV6-5; CDR3: CASSYRAPTYEQYF; DNA: TGTGCCAGCAGTTACAGGGCTCCCACCTACGAGCAGTACTTC
D: .; size: .; J: TRBJ1-2; V: TRBV20-1; CDR3: CSARDLRRLNHGYTF; DNA: TGCAGTGCTAGAGATTTGCGGAGACTTAACCATGGCTACACCTTC
D: .; size: .; J: TRBJ2-1; V: TRBV12-5; CDR3: CASGPGSSYNEQFF; DNA: TGTGCTAGTGGTCCAGGGAGCTCCTACAATGAGCAGTTCTTC